The rows below give T cell receptor beta chains drawn from one sample of a study of cytotoxic CD8 clonotypes in ibrutinib-treated CLL. The repertoire was sequenced with immunoSEQ multiplex PCR; TCRdb's copy has only in-frame clones and lacks some. The sample contains roughly 30,000 clones, about 70% of which appear only once. The specimen comprised PBMCs, sampled after 36 months of ibrutinib treatment. The receptors come from a human donor with chronic lymphocytic leukemia. Both conserved end residues are part of each CDR3. D genes are given only for firm matches. A row's size may be missing; if present it is once, few, many or a size class.

D gene | J gene | V gene | clone size | CDR3 protein | CDR3 DNA
NA | TRBJ1-1 | TRBV19 | once | CASSPMTDLNTEAFF | TGTGCCAGTAGTCCGATGACAGACTTGAACACTGAAGCTTTCTTT
NA | TRBJ2-3 | TRBV19 | NA | CASSIQSSTDTQYF | TGTGCCAGTAGTATCCAGTCTAGCACAGATACGCAGTATTTT
NA | TRBJ2-7 | TRBV5-6 | once | CASRRQWSSYEQYF | TGTGCCAGCAGACGACAGTGGAGCTCCTACGAGCAGTACTTC
NA | TRBJ1-3 | TRBV12-5 | NA | CASGVGTEGNTIYF | TGTGCTAGTGGTGTTGGGACGGAGGGAAACACCATATATTTT
NA | TRBJ2-3 | TRBV9 | NA | CASSPDSGPGDTQYF | TGTGCCAGCAGCCCGGATAGCGGACCTGGGGATACGCAGTATTTT
NA | TRBJ1-1 | TRBV6-5 | NA | CASSYSGWETEAFF | TGTGCCAGCAGTTACTCCGGCTGGGAAACTGAAGCTTTCTTT
NA | TRBJ2-2 | TRBV9 | NA | CASSAPGGEGTGELFF | TGTGCCAGCAGCGCCCCTGGAGGGGAAGGTACCGGGGAGCTGTTTTTT
NA | TRBJ1-4 | TRBV4-3 | NA | CASSQDVPGAFEKLFF | TGCGCCAGCAGCCAAGATGTCCCGGGAGCCTTTGAAAAACTGTTTTTT
NA | TRBJ1-1 | TRBV7-9 | NA | CASSLDPNTEAFF | TGTGCCAGCAGCTTAGACCCGAACACTGAAGCTTTCTTT
NA | TRBJ2-4 | TRBV27 | NA | CASSLGGLAKNIQYF | TGTGCCAGCAGTTTGGGGGGTCTAGCCAAAAACATTCAGTACTTC
NA | TRBJ1-2 | TRBV29-1 | few | CSVAAGSNYGYTF | TGCAGCGTTGCGGCAGGGTCCAACTATGGCTACACCTTC
NA | TRBJ1-4 | TRBV7-9 | NA | CASSRSGSSNEKLFF | TGTGCCAGCAGCCGATCGGGGAGTTCCAATGAAAAACTGTTTTTT
TRBD1 | TRBJ2-1 | TRBV19 | few | CATRGQGFYNEQFF | TGTGCCACGAGAGGACAGGGATTTTACAATGAGCAGTTCTTC
NA | TRBJ1-5 | TRBV4-1 | NA | CASSQDNQPQHF | TGCGCCAGCAGCCAAGATAATCAGCCCCAGCATTTT
TRBD1 | TRBJ2-6 | TRBV5-1 | once | CASSLEGATGGANVLTF | TGCGCCAGCAGCTTGGAGGGGGCTACGGGTGGGGCCAACGTCCTGACTTTC
NA | TRBJ1-1 | TRBV9 | once | CASSVPLGGRTEAFF | TGTGCCAGCAGCGTCCCCTTAGGGGGGCGAACTGAAGCTTTCTTT
NA | TRBJ2-7 | TRBV7-9 | once | CASSSAGTRSYEQYF | TGTGCCAGCAGCTCCGCGGGGACCCGAAGCTACGAGCAGTACTTC
NA | TRBJ2-4 | TRBV9 | NA | CASSVSGEANIQYF | TGTGCCAGCAGCGTCTCAGGGGAGGCAAACATTCAGTACTTC
NA | TRBJ2-7 | TRBV4-1 | NA | CASSQDLGAEQYF | TGCGCCAGCAGCCAAGATCTCGGGGCCGAGCAGTACTTC
TRBD2 | TRBJ2-3 | TRBV7-9 | NA | CASSGGGPDTQYF | TGTGCCAGCAGCGGGGGGGGTCCAGATACGCAGTATTTT
NA | TRBJ2-1 | TRBV10-2 | few | CASSEGEQFF | TGCGCCAGCAGTGAAGGTGAGCAGTTCTTC
NA | TRBJ2-5 | TRBV5-1 | NA | CASSLYPLEETQYF | TGCGCCAGCAGCTTGTATCCCCTTGAGGAGACCCAGTACTTC
NA | TRBJ1-4 | TRBV9 | NA | CASSAGRATFGEKLFF | TGTGCCAGCAGCGCGGGGAGGGCCACCTTCGGGGAAAAACTGTTTTTT
NA | TRBJ2-3 | TRBV5-1 | NA | CASSPLYDTQYF | TGCGCCAGCAGCCCTCTGTATGATACGCAGTATTTT
NA | TRBJ1-6 | TRBV28 | NA | CASSLPQGTYNSPLHF | TGTGCCAGCAGCCTACCCCAGGGGACCTATAATTCACCCCTCCACTTT
NA | TRBJ2-3 | TRBV18 | once | CASSPTGDTDTQYF | TGTGCCAGCTCACCGACAGGAGACACAGATACGCAGTATTTT
TRBD2 | TRBJ2-7 | TRBV7-6 | NA | CASSLSGSSYEQYF | TGTGCCAGCAGCCTTAGCGGGAGCTCCTACGAGCAGTACTTC
TRBD1 | TRBJ1-5 | TRBV6-5 | NA | CASSFQDRGKGPQHF | TGTGCCAGCAGTTTCCAGGACAGGGGCAAGGGGCCCCAGCATTTT
NA | TRBJ1-6 | TRBV7-9 | few | CASSLSPGQYNSPLHF | TGTGCCAGCAGCCTATCACCCGGACAGTATAATTCACCCCTCCACTTT
TRBD1 | TRBJ1-1 | TRBV7-9 | NA | CASSPGQGVTEAFF | TGTGCCAGCAGCCCGGGACAGGGGGTCACTGAAGCTTTCTTT
NA | TRBJ1-2 | TRBV6-5 | NA | CASSYTGSYYGYTF | TGTGCCAGCAGTTACACAGGGTCATACTATGGCTACACCTTC
TRBD1 | TRBJ2-1 | TRBV30 | NA | CAWSVSGDRGQFF | TGTGCCTGGAGTGTAAGTGGGGACAGGGGCCAGTTCTTC
TRBD1 | TRBJ2-7 | TRBV5-4 | once | CASSFDRGYEQYF | TGTGCCAGCAGCTTTGACAGGGGATACGAGCAGTACTTC
NA | TRBJ1-1 | TRBV5-6 | NA | CASSLVGGMNTEAFF | TGTGCCAGCAGCTTGGTGGGGGGGATGAACACTGAAGCTTTCTTT
TRBD2 | TRBJ2-1 | TRBV5-4 | NA | CASSLEAGVYNEQFF | TGTGCCAGCAGCTTGGAAGCGGGGGTGTACAATGAGCAGTTCTTC
NA | TRBJ1-6 | TRBV27 | NA | CASRGVEIGYNSPLHF | TGTGCCAGCAGGGGGGTGGAGATCGGGTATAATTCACCCCTCCACTTT
NA | TRBJ1-2 | TRBV11-2 | NA | CASSLGRSGGYTF | TGTGCCAGCAGCTTAGGGCGTTCGGGGGGCTACACCTTC
NA | TRBJ2-3 | TRBV30 | NA | CAWSVRGGGDTQYF | TGTGCCTGGAGTGTACGAGGGGGGGGAGATACGCAGTATTTT
NA | TRBJ2-7 | TRBV5-1 | once | CASSLHDLYEQYF | TGCGCCAGCAGCTTGCACGACCTCTACGAGCAGTACTTC
NA | TRBJ1-2 | TRBV9 | once | CASSSLGGLSISGYTF | TGTGCCAGCAGCTCTCTGGGGGGCCTTTCTATCTCTGGCTACACCTTC
TRBD2 | TRBJ2-5 | TRBV27 | NA | CASSTLAGGYQETQYF | TGTGCCAGCAGTACCCTAGCGGGGGGTTACCAAGAGACCCAGTACTTC
NA | TRBJ1-4 | TRBV5-1 | NA | CASSLTGLTTNEKLFF | TGCGCCAGCAGCCTTACAGGACTTACAACTAATGAAAAACTGTTTTTT
TRBD1 | TRBJ2-3 | TRBV29-1 | NA | CSGRGPATDTQYF | TGCAGCGGTAGGGGGCCAGCCACAGATACGCAGTATTTT
NA | TRBJ1-6 | TRBV13 | NA | CASSLGQSLHF | TGTGCCAGCAGCTTAGGCCAGTCCCTCCACTTT
NA | TRBJ2-7 | TRBV5-5 | NA | CASSLVPDASYEQYF | TGTGCCAGCAGCTTGGTCCCGGACGCCTCCTACGAGCAGTACTTC
TRBD1 | TRBJ1-2 | TRBV4-3 | NA | CASSLGTGTYGYTF | TGCGCCAGCAGCCTAGGGACAGGGACCTATGGCTACACCTTC
NA | TRBJ2-5 | TRBV27 | NA | CASSLSSRGWETQYF | TGTGCCAGCAGTTTATCAAGCCGGGGCTGGGAGACCCAGTACTTC
NA | TRBJ2-7 | TRBV7-9 | NA | CASSLGLRNEQYF | TGTGCCAGCAGCTTAGGGCTCCGGAACGAGCAGTACTTC
TRBD1 | TRBJ2-7 | TRBV7-3 | NA | CASSLDRGSPYEQYF | TGTGCCAGCAGCTTAGACAGGGGGTCTCCCTACGAGCAGTACTTC